This paragraph reports one T cell receptor beta chain. These data come from a study of blood T cell repertoires in COVID-19. Looking at the study overall: Samples came from the United States, Italy and Spain, spanning acute and convalescent COVID-19. PBMCs, B-cell-depleted T cells, or T cells provided the cDNA or gDNA that made up the material.

Under the authors' procedure: Amplified reference gene primers provided the basis for estimating nucleated cell counts. TCRdb's copy holds only in-frame clones and misses some; the assay was immunoSEQ multiplex PCR. The V and J calls and clone size were taken over from that table, and D and trimming were inferred from the DNA. This sample has about 97,000 clones, with around nine tenths found just once. The clonotype originates from a man aged 45 to 65 with active or convalescent COVID-19. Input material: peripheral blood.

CDR3 in amino acids: CASNGQDSPLHF. CDR3 DNA sequence: TGTGCCAGCAATGGCCAGGATTCACCCCTCCACTTT. The chain links TRBV12-3 or TRBV12-4 to TRBJ1-6; D is uncertain. The CDR3 contains 12 residues. Trimming cost V 7 bases and J 8 bases, with 9 bases left between them.